Detailed here is one TCR beta chain. Its target is unknown. The data are from a study of T cell repertoires in cytomegalovirus infection. The wider study: HLA-C-restricted CMV epitopes, recently identified, and well-studied HLA-B-restricted ones were used by the study. Public signatures in TCR beta pointed to CMV infection and matching HLA type.

This CDR3 has 15 residues. Germline V gives CDR1 MDHEN, CDR2 SYDVKM. Trimming left V 5 bases short and J 1 base short, with 14 bases between. Study outcomes and limitations: Totalled public TCR beta family frequency picked out people who carried CMV plus the relevant HLA.

One entry per CDR3 protein, called by TCRdb with MiXCR from the reads. The data show approximately 470,000 distinct CDR3 sequences, approximately 42% seen once. The starting material was cultured PBMCs, obtained from culture after CMV antigen stimulation. The rearrangement links TRBV28 to TRBJ1-1, with D unclear. The clonotype was recovered from a human donor in good health (CMV status not recorded). Some clones in this sample may be carry-over from other donors' samples. CDR3 protein: CASSPRFLGNTEAFF. The CDR3 nucleotides are TGTGCCAGCAGTCCGCGATTCCTGGGGAACACTGAAGCTTTCTTT.